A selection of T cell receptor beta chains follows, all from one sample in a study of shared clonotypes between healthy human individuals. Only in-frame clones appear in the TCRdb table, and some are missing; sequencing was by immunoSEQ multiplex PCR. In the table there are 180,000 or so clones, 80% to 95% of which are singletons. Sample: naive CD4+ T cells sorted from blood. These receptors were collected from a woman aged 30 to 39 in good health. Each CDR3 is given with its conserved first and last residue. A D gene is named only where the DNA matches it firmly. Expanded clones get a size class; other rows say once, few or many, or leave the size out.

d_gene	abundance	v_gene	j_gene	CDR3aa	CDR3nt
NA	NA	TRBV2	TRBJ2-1	CASRNYDEQFF	TGTGCCAGCAGAAATTACGATGAGCAGTTCTTC
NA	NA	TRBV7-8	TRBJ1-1	CASSLDWAGNTEAFF	TGTGCCAGCAGCTTAGATTGGGCAGGGAACACTGAAGCTTTCTTT
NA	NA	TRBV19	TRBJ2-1	CASSPGGDAPPIGQFF	TGTGCCAGTAGTCCTGGTGGGGATGCTCCGCCCATCGGGCAGTTCTTC
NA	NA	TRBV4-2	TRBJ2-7	CASSQDRQGSYEQYF	TGTGCCAGCAGCCAAGATAGGCAGGGGTCCTACGAGCAGTACTTC
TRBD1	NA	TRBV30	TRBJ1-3	CAWSATGVVDTIYF	TGTGCCTGGAGTGCGACAGGGGTAGTAGACACCATATATTTT
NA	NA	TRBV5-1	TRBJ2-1	CASSFPLGQRSYNEQFF	TGCGCCAGCAGCTTTCCCCTCGGACAGAGATCCTACAATGAGCAGTTCTTC
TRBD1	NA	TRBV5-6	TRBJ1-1	CASSFKQGAVKNTEAFF	TGTGCCAGCAGCTTTAAACAGGGGGCGGTGAAGAACACTGAAGCTTTCTTT
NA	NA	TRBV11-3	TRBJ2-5	CASSLGERETQYF	TGTGCCAGCAGCTTAGGCGAGAGGGAGACCCAGTACTTC
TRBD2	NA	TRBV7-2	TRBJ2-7	CASRRTSGYEQYF	TGTGCCAGCAGGCGGACTAGCGGCTACGAGCAGTACTTC
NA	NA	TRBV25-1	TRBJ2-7	CASDQGYEQYF	TGTGCCAGTGACCAGGGCTACGAGCAGTACTTC
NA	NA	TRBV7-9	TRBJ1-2	CASGTVYGYTF	TGTGCCAGCGGGACCGTCTATGGCTACACCTTC
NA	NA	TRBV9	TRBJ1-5	CASSVGHQPQHF	TGTGCCAGCAGCGTAGGACATCAGCCCCAGCATTTT
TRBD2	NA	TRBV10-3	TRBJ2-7	CAIGLAGGEQYF	TGTGCCATCGGACTAGCGGGAGGCGAGCAGTACTTC
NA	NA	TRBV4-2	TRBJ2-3	CASSQSAITGTDTQYF	TGTGCCAGCAGCCAGTCAGCTATCACGGGCACAGATACGCAGTATTTT
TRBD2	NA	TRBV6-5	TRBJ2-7	CASSSGSGSDEQYF	TGTGCCAGCAGTAGCGGGAGTGGCTCGGACGAGCAGTACTTC
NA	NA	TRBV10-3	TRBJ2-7	CASRGGSYEQYF	TGTGCCAGCAGGGGGGGGTCCTACGAGCAGTACTTC
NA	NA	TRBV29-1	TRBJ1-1	CSVKMILNTEAFF	TGCAGCGTTAAGATGATTTTGAACACTGAAGCTTTCTTT
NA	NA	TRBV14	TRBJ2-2	CASSRQNTGELFF	TGTGCCAGCAGCCGACAGAACACCGGGGAGCTGTTTTTT
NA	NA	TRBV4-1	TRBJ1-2	CASSQVPSDGNYGYTF	TGCGCCAGCAGCCAAGTTCCCTCGGACGGGAACTATGGCTACACCTTC
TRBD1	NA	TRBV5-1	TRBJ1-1	CASRKTGVNTEAFF	TGCGCCAGCAGGAAAACAGGGGTGAACACTGAAGCTTTCTTT
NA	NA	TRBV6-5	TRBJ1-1	CASRGGGTKNTEAFF	TGTGCCAGCAGAGGCGGCGGCACAAAGAACACTGAAGCTTTCTTT
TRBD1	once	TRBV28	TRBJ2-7	CASRPGQGWYEQYF	TGTGCCAGCAGGCCCGGACAGGGTTGGTACGAGCAGTACTTC
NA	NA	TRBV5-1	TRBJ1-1	CASSLDIFDTEAFF	TGCGCCAGCAGCTTGGATATCTTCGACACTGAAGCTTTCTTT
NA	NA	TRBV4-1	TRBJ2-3	CASSQDWARSMDTQYF	TGCGCCAGCAGCCAAGACTGGGCTAGGTCGATGGATACGCAGTATTTT
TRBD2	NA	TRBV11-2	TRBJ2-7	CASNFDSLAIYEQYF	TGTGCCAGCAACTTCGATTCACTAGCGATCTACGAGCAGTACTTC
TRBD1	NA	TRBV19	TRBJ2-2	CASSIVTGTTGELFF	TGTGCCAGTAGTATCGTGACAGGGACCACCGGGGAGCTGTTTTTT
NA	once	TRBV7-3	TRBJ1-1	CASSLGWGSTEAFF	TGTGCCAGCAGCTTAGGTTGGGGGAGCACTGAAGCTTTCTTT
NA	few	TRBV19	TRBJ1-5	CASSTNRGQPQHF	TGTGCCAGTAGTACCAACCGGGGCCAGCCCCAGCATTTT
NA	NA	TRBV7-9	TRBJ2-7	CASSLSAGRYYEQYF	TGTGCCAGCAGCTTATCCGCGGGACGGTACTACGAGCAGTACTTC
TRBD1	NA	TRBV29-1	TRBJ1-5	CSANFGQGQPQHF	TGCAGCGCGAATTTTGGACAGGGACAGCCCCAGCATTTT
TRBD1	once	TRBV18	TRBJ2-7	CASSRPGQGAYEQYF	TGTGCCAGCTCGCGACCGGGACAGGGGGCCTACGAGCAGTACTTC
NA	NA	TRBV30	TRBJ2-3	CAWSVGGLGTDTQYF	TGTGCCTGGAGTGTAGGCGGGCTGGGGACAGATACGCAGTATTTT
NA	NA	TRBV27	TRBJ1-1	CASSPGGGVNTEAFF	TGTGCCAGCAGTCCAGGCGGGGGGGTGAACACTGAAGCTTTCTTT
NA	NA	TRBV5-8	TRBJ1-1	CASSFGRSWMNTEAFF	TGTGCCAGCAGCTTCGGTCGGTCGTGGATGAACACTGAAGCTTTCTTT
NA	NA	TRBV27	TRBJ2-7	CASSPDRAYEQYF	TGTGCCAGCAGCCCCGACCGAGCCTACGAGCAGTACTTC
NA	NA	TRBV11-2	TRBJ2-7	CASSLVGGSYEQYF	TGTGCCAGCAGCTTAGTCGGAGGGAGCTACGAGCAGTACTTC
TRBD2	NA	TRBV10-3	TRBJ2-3	CAISESGGGLTDTQYF	TGTGCCATCAGTGAGTCTGGCGGGGGACTCACAGATACGCAGTATTTT
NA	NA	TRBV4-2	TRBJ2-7	CASSPDRNEQYF	TGTGCCAGCAGCCCGGACAGAAACGAGCAGTACTTC
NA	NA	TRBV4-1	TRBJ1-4	CASSQKFLPQSTNEKLFF	TGCGCCAGCAGCCAAAAATTCCTTCCCCAGTCAACTAATGAAAAACTGTTTTTT
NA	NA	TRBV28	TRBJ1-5	CAIRVGGGSNQPQHF	TGTGCCATCAGGGTGGGGGGAGGTAGCAATCAGCCCCAGCATTTT
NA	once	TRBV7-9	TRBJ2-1	CASSSFGTSGTYNEQFF	TGTGCCAGCAGCTCCTTTGGGACCTCCGGGACCTACAATGAGCAGTTCTTC
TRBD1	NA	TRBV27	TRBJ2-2	CASRTLGTGNGELFF	TGTGCCAGCAGGACTTTGGGGACAGGGAACGGGGAGCTGTTTTTT
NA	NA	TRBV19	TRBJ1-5	CASNTRGGLNQPQHF	TGTGCCAGTAACACAAGGGGAGGTCTCAATCAGCCCCAGCATTTT
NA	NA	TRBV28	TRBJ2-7	CASSPKYQRSYEQYF	TGTGCCAGCAGTCCGAAATACCAGAGGTCCTACGAGCAGTACTTC
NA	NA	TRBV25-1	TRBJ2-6	CASSLAGANVLTF	TGTGCCAGCAGTCTGGCTGGGGCCAACGTCCTGACTTTC
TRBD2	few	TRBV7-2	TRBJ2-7	CASSLVPGTSGSYEQYF	TGTGCCAGCAGCTTAGTACCTGGGACTAGCGGGAGTTACGAGCAGTACTTC
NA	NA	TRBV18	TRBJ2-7	CASSPGGGTPGYEQYF	TGTGCCAGCTCACCAGGTGGAGGGACCCCCGGCTACGAGCAGTACTTC
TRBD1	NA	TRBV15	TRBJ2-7	CATSNDRGPSYEQYF	TGTGCCACCAGCAACGACAGGGGGCCGTCCTACGAGCAGTACTTC
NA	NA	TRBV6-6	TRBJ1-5	CASSYSTDGQPQHF	TGTGCCAGCAGTTACTCGACCGACGGTCAGCCCCAGCATTTT
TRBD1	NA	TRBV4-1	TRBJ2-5	CASSQGDRVGTQYF	TGCGCCAGCAGCCAGGGGGACAGGGTTGGGACCCAGTACTTC
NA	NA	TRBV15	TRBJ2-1	CATSKSPSIGTINEQFF	TGTGCCACCAGCAAGTCTCCCTCCATCGGGACAATCAATGAGCAGTTCTTC
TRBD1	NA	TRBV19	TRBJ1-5	CASTFPSPGTGEYQRDQPQHF	TGTGCCAGTACTTTTCCGTCTCCCGGGACAGGGGAATATCAGCGGGATCAGCCCCAGCATTTT
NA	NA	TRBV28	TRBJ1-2	CASSLTGDLYGYTF	TGTGCCAGCAGTTTAACGGGGGATCTATATGGCTACACCTTC
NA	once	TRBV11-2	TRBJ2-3	CASSLNFIGGTDTQYF	TGTGCCAGCAGCTTAAACTTTATTGGGGGAACAGATACGCAGTATTTT
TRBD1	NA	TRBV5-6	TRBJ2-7	CASSLGVRDRVYEQYF	TGTGCCAGCAGCTTGGGGGTACGGGACAGGGTCTACGAGCAGTACTTC
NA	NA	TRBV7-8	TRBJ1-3	CASSTNSGNTIYF	TGTGCCAGCAGCACGAACTCTGGAAACACCATATATTTT
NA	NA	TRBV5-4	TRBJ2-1	CASSFGGDYNEQFF	TGTGCCAGCAGCTTTGGCGGGGACTACAATGAGCAGTTCTTC
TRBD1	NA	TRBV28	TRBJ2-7	CASSSGQDYEQYF	TGTGCCAGCAGTTCGGGACAGGACTACGAGCAGTACTTC
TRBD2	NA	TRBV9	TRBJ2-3	CASSAKRDGDTQYF	TGTGCCAGCAGCGCAAAGCGGGACGGGGATACGCAGTATTTT